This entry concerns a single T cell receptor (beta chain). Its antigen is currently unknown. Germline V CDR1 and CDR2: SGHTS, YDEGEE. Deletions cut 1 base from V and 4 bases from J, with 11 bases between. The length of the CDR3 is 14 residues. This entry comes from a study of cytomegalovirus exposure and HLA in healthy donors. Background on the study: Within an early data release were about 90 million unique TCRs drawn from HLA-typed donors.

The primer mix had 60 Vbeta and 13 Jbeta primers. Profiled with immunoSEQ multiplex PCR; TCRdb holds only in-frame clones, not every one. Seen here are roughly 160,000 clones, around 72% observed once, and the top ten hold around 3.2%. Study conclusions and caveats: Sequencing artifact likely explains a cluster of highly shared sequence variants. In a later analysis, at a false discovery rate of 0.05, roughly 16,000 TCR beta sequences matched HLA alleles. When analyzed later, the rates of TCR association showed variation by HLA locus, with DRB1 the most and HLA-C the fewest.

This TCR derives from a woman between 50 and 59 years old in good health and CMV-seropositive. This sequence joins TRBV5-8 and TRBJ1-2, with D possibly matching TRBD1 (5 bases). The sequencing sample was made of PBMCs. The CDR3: CASSLLGAGYGYTF. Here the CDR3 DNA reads TGTGCCAGCAGCTTGTTAGGGGCCGGCTATGGCTACACCTTC.